These 25 T cell receptor beta chains came from one sample sequenced in a study of T cells after yellow fever vaccination. TCRdb fed the 5' RACE reads into MiXCR, producing one record per CDR3 protein. The table has about 63,000 distinct CDR3 sequences, about 7% seen once. The sequencing used CD8+ T cells sorted from PBMCs, collected 15 days after the yellow fever booster vaccination. The receptors stem from a man in his thirties or forties who received the YFV17D yellow fever vaccine.

This clonotype has at least ten counts. The chain recombines TRBV6-2 or TRBV6-3 with TRBJ1-5, with 8 bases identical to TRBD1. Germline V gene data show CDR1 as MNHEY and CDR2 as SVGEGT. J gave up 4 bases and V 5 bases, and 1 base lay outside the gene matches. This CDR3 region has 13 residues. The CDR3, as DNA: TGTGCCAGCAGTACAGGGGGGAATCAGCCCCAGCATTTT. The encoded protein is CASSTGGNQPQHF.

The table lists this clonotype with many counts. The chain joins TRBV19 to TRBJ2-3; weak D call: TRBD1 (6 bases). Trimming cost V 3 bases and J 4 bases, with 14 bases left between them. Germline V lookup: CDR1 LNHDA, CDR2 SQIVND (reference sequence). CDR3 length: 15 residues. The DNA for the CDR3 is TGTGCCAGTAGTATGGCCCAGACAGGCCCAGATACGCAGTATTTT. Translating it yields CASSMAQTGPDTQYF.

This clonotype was seen many times. The V call is TRBV2, the J call TRBJ2-1; no reliable D call. Germline V gives CDR1 SNHLY, CDR2 FYNNEI. The CDR3 has 10 amino acids. The ends were cut back, 6 bases at V and 12 bases at J, with 9 bases in the middle. CDR3 residues: CASRAGPQFF. The CDR3 DNA sequence: TGTGCCAGCAGGGCCGGTCCGCAGTTCTTC.

This clonotype was seen many times. This sequence joins TRBV7-9 and TRBJ1-1; the match to TRBD1 covers 8 bases. This CDR3 is built from 16 residues. The ends lost 3 bases at V and 2 bases at J; junction bases unmatched: 8. Germline V gives CDR1 SEHNR, CDR2 FQNEAQ (reference sequence). The DNA for the CDR3 is TGTGCCAGCAGCTTGAGAAGGGACAGGCTCAACACTGAAGCTTTCTTT. It encodes CASSLRRDRLNTEAFF.

In the case of this clonotype: A read error may be the cause here, since a much bigger clone is one base away. This sequence joins TRBV5-1 and TRBJ2-7; TRBD2 matches 10 bases. CDR1 is SGHRS and CDR2 is YFSETQ in the germline V gene. The CDR3 loop spans 14 amino acids. This CDR3 is CASSYSGRADDQYF. Written as DNA, the CDR3 is TGCGCCAGCAGCTACAGCGGGAGGGCAGACGATCAGTACTTC.

This clonotype was recorded many times. J is TRBJ1-1 and V is TRBV12-3 or TRBV12-4; D not certain. CDR3 length: 13 amino acids. Trimming removed 2 bases at V and 4 bases at J, with 8 bases between. CDR3 loop: CASSLSGSTEAFF. The CDR3 DNA reads TGTGCCAGCAGTTTATCTGGGAGCACTGAAGCTTTCTTT.

This clonotype was observed at least ten times. This sequence joins TRBV29-1 and TRBJ2-7; 7 bases fit TRBD2. V shed 6 bases and J 3 bases; nucleotides not matched to a gene: 5. This CDR3 spans 12 amino acids. Germline-derived CDR1 and CDR2 are SQVTM and ANQGSEA. The CDR3 sequence is CSVETSFYEQYF. In nucleotides, the CDR3 is TGCAGCGTAGAGACTAGCTTCTACGAGCAGTACTTC.

This clonotype came up many times. The rearrangement links TRBV7-3 to TRBJ1-1; D gene unclear. V lost 4 bases, J lost 2 bases, and 11 bases lay in between. Germline CDR1 SGHTA, CDR2 FQGTGA. There are 14 residues in the CDR3. The CDR3 protein is CASSSRKVNTEAFF. The CDR3 coding sequence is TGTGCCAGCAGCTCGAGAAAGGTTAACACTGAAGCTTTCTTT.

Comments on this clonotype: This sequence may be a read error, since a much larger clone differs from it by one base. The chain has TRBV6-1 and TRBJ2-1; 10 nucleotides agree with TRBD2. CDR1 and CDR2 from the germline V gene are MNHNS and SASEGT. CDR3 length: 17 amino acids. CDR3 in amino acids: CVSRAAILAGDVGEQFF. The DNA of the CDR3 is TGTGTCAGCAGGGCCGCCATCCTAGCGGGAGATGTCGGTGAGCAGTTCTTC.

This clonotype was counted at least ten times. V and J are TRBV29-1 and TRBJ2-3; 8 bases align to TRBD2. Germline-derived CDR1 and CDR2 are SQVTM and ANQGSEA. CDR3 size: 12 residues. V was pared by 7 bases and J by 5 bases, with 5 bases of the junction left unmatched. CDR3 nucleotides: TGCAGCGGCGGACTAGCAGGAGATACGCAGTATTTT. Its translation: CSGGLAGDTQYF.

This clonotype occurred many times. The chain has TRBV27 and TRBJ2-1; perhaps TRBD1 as D (6 bases). V lost 2 bases and J lost 0, with 11 bases in between. CDR1 and CDR2 from the germline V gene are MNHEY and SMNVEV (reference sequence). CDR3 length: 16 amino acids. CDR3 in amino acids: CASSLGPTGSYNEQFF. DNA for the CDR3: TGTGCCAGCAGTTTAGGCCCGACAGGCTCCTACAATGAGCAGTTCTTC.

This clonotype was recorded at least ten times. This rearrangement joins TRBV7-9 to TRBJ2-7, with D unresolved. The CDR3 is 11 amino acids. Trimming took 5 bases from V and 7 from J, leaving 9 bases between them. Germline V gives CDR1 SEHNR, CDR2 FQNEAQ (reference sequence). DNA of the CDR3: TGTGCCAGCAGCACGACTGGGGAGCAGTACTTC. Translated: CASSTTGEQYF.

The rearrangement uses TRBV5-4 and TRBJ2-1; unclear D gene. The germline V and J ends were trimmed by 6 bases and 5 bases, with 6 bases remaining between them. The CDR3 has 11 amino acids. CDR1 and CDR2 from the germline V gene are SGHNT and YYREEE (reference sequence). Here the CDR3 reads CASNTDNEQFF. CDR3 coding DNA: TGTGCCAGCAATACTGACAATGAGCAGTTCTTC.

This clonotype was recorded at least ten times. The germline gene is not matched at one end of the junction; a read error may be the cause. The chain combines TRBV7-2 with TRBJ1-1, with D unresolved. There are 13 residues in the CDR3. Germline loops: CDR1 SGHTA, CDR2 FQGNSA. CDR3 sequence: CASSLGYLNVGNF. DNA of the CDR3: TGTGCCAGCAGCTTAGGTTATTTAAATGTCGGGAACTTT. The whole variable domain, remainder taken from reference TRBV7-2 and TRBJ1-1, is GAGVSQSPSNKVTEKGKDVELRCDPISGHTALYWYRQSLGQGLEFLIYFQGNSAPDKSGLPSDRFSAERTGGSVSTLTIQRTQQEDSAVYLCASSLGYLNVGNFGQGTRLTVV.

This clonotype was seen repeatedly, ten times or more. The J gene is TRBJ2-1, the V gene TRBV29-1, with D possibly matching TRBD2 (5 bases). CDR1 and CDR2 (germline): SQVTM, ANQGSEA. The CDR3 is 11 residues long. V gave up 4 bases and J gave up 6 bases, with 7 bases separating them. For the CDR3, the DNA is TGCAGCGTTGTCGAGGGCAATGAGCAGTTCTTC. As protein: CSVVEGNEQFF.

At least ten counts were recorded for this clonotype. The chain couples TRBV4-3 to TRBJ2-2, with 11 bases aligning to TRBD2. The V and J ends lost 0 bases and 9 bases, in that order; junction bases with no gene match: 12. CDR3 size: 18 residues. Looked up from germline, CDR1 is LGHNA and CDR2 is YSLEER. The DNA of the CDR3 is TGCGCCAGCAGCCAAGAGGAACTAGCGGGAGAGTTGGGTTGGGAGCTGTTTTTT. This gives the protein CASSQEELAGELGWELFF.

This clonotype was seen a few times. The chain employs TRBV20-1 and TRBJ2-7; 12 bases line up with TRBD1. V trimming: 6 bases; J trimming: 5 bases; junction bases outside the gene matches: 20. The CDR3 is 18 amino acids. The germline V gene has CDR1 DFQATT and CDR2 SNEGSKA (reference sequence). This CDR3 reads CSAEIGDRGPGIIDEQYF. For the CDR3, the DNA is TGCAGTGCAGAAATAGGGGACAGGGGGCCCGGGATTATTGACGAGCAGTACTTC.

This clonotype was recorded many times. The chain carries TRBV20-1 and TRBJ2-1; TRBD2 agrees at 10 bases. This CDR3 region has 17 residues. In germline, CDR1 is DFQATT, CDR2 SNEGSKA (reference sequence). This chain's CDR3 is CSCRNLAGALSYNEQFF. Here the CDR3 DNA reads TGCAGCTGCCGAAATCTAGCGGGAGCCTTATCCTACAATGAGCAGTTCTTC.

This clonotype has at least ten counts. The chain has TRBV30 and TRBJ2-7; D tentatively fits TRBD1 or TRBD2 (6 bases each). Per germline, CDR1 GTSNPN and CDR2 SVGIG (reference sequence). The CDR3 consists of 14 residues. The V gene lost 1 base and the J gene lost 2 bases, with 12 bases spanning the gap. CDR3 sequence (DNA): TGTGCCTGGAGTGAAGAGAGGGGGGCCTACGAGCAGTACTTC. Translation: CAWSEERGAYEQYF.

This clonotype was found many times. The chain has TRBV4-1 and TRBJ2-2; D gene ambiguous. Germline V gene data show CDR1 as MGHRA and CDR2 as YSYEKL. V lost 4 bases and J lost 0, with 9 bases in between. This CDR3 spans 15 amino acids. CDR3 amino acids: CASSLSPTNTGELFF. In nucleotides, the CDR3 is TGCGCCAGCAGCCTTTCCCCCACGAACACCGGGGAGCTGTTTTTT.

This clonotype was recorded at least ten times. The chain combines TRBV15 with TRBJ1-5; D not certain. Germline lookup yields CDR1 LNHNV and CDR2 YYDKDF (reference sequence). V lost 5 bases to trimming and J lost 0 bases, with 8 bases between them. The CDR3 length is 14 residues. The CDR3 loop is CATSHGVSNQPQHF. CDR3 in DNA: TGTGCCACCAGCCACGGGGTTAGCAATCAGCCCCAGCATTTT.

This clonotype was observed at least ten times. The chain uses TRBV24-1 and TRBJ1-2; D might be TRBD1 (5 bases). This CDR3 comprises 14 residues. Trimming stripped 0 bases from V and 8 bases from J, with 12 bases between. In germline, CDR1 is KGHDR, CDR2 SFDVKD. This CDR3 reads CATSDLGTSTGYTF. The CDR3 region has the DNA TGTGCCACCAGTGATTTGGGGACTTCCACCGGCTACACCTTC.

There are many counts of this clonotype. The chain recombines TRBV5-1 with TRBJ2-2; 10 nucleotides align to TRBD2. J gave up 4 bases and V 1 base, and 4 bases lay outside the gene matches. The CDR3 is 16 residues long. Germline loops: CDR1 SGHRS, CDR2 YFSETQ. CDR3 coding DNA: TGCGCCAGCAGCTTGAGCGGGAGGGCCTCCACCGGGGAGCTGTTTTTT. Encoded protein: CASSLSGRASTGELFF. The entire variable domain, with the rest obtained from reference TRBV5-1 and TRBJ2-2, is as follows: KAGVTQTPRYLIKTRGQQVTLSCSPISGHRSVSWYQQTPGQGLQFLFEYFSETQRNKGNFPGRFSGRQFSNSRSEMNVSTLELGDSALYLCASSLSGRASTGELFFGEGSRLTVL.

This clonotype was observed at least ten times. This chain joins TRBV27 and TRBJ2-1; TRBD2 agrees at 9 bases. Trimming took 0 bases from V and 1 from J; bases not matched to a gene: 16. The CDR3 has 21 amino acids. Per the germline V gene, CDR1 is MNHEY and CDR2 is SMNVEV (reference sequence). As DNA, the CDR3 is TGTGCCAGCAGTTTATCCCTCGGCGACGCCGGGACTAGCAGATCCTACAATGAGCAGTTCTTC. Its translation is CASSLSLGDAGTSRSYNEQFF.

This clonotype was counted ten times or more. The chain links TRBV20-1 to TRBJ2-1, with TRBD2 matching 13 bases. CDR1 is DFQATT and CDR2 is SNEGSKA in the germline V gene (reference sequence). The CDR3 length is 18 residues. Germline trimming cut 4 bases from V and 0 bases from J; bases unmatched to any gene: 9. CDR3 in amino acids: CSATPGLAGQISYNEQFF. The DNA for the CDR3 is TGCAGTGCTACCCCGGGACTAGCGGGACAAATCTCCTACAATGAGCAGTTCTTC.